What follows is one TCR beta chain and its context. Antigen: not known. The data originate from a study of T cell responses to AZD1222 COVID-19 vaccine. Whole-study context: Second-dose groups at about 4 or about 12 weeks were pooled.

The CDR3 loop spans 15 amino acids. CDR1 and CDR2 from the germline V gene are SGHKS and YYEKEE (reference sequence). Deletions cut 0 bases from V and 1 base from J, with 8 bases between. Findings and limits, study-wide: Nearly half of spike-specific TCRs reportedly go after variant regions that carry no mutations. Clonal diversity was possibly underestimated, and the donors were mostly white British, with more females.

Sequencing used immunoSEQ multiplex PCR; TCRdb keeps in-frame clones, though not all of them. The data contain 150,000 to 200,000 clones, more than 80% of them singletons. The sequence derives from an adult in good health. The material was peripheral blood, obtained on day 0 of AZD1222 vaccination. This rearrangement joins TRBV5-5 to TRBJ2-1; the D is unclear. The CDR3 spells CASSLDWGSYNEQFF. CDR3 coding DNA: TGTGCCAGCAGCTTGGATTGGGGTTCCTACAATGAGCAGTTCTTC.